This passage covers 28 T cell receptor beta chains from one sample sequenced in a study of shared clonotypes between healthy human individuals. Produced via immunoSEQ multiplex PCR; TCRdb's table is partial and in-frame only. The table lists millions of clones, 90% to 95% of them singletons. The material sequenced was naive CD4+ T cells sorted from blood. Subset of the sample: CD45RA+ positively selected. The origin of the receptors is a young man in good health.

The CDR3 protein is CASSQDRGSMTDTQYF. In nucleotides, the CDR3 is TGCGCCAGCAGCCAGGACAGGGGGTCAATGACAGATACGCAGTATTTT. V is TRBV4-3 and J is TRBJ2-3, with 10 bases aligning to TRBD1. The V and J ends lost 3 bases and 3 bases, in that order; junction bases with no gene match: 6. The CDR3 runs to 16 residues. Germline V gene data show CDR1 as LGHNA and CDR2 as YSLEER.

The rearrangement uses TRBV27 and TRBJ1-5; 9 nucleotides align to TRBD1. Germline V lookup: CDR1 MNHEY, CDR2 SMNVEV (reference sequence). The J segment lost 6 bases and the V segment lost 5 bases, leaving 5 bases of the junction unmatched. The CDR3 has 14 amino acids. For the CDR3, the DNA is TGTGCCAGCAGTATACGACAGGGGGTTCAGCCCCAGCATTTT. It translates to CASSIRQGVQPQHF.

The rearrangement links TRBV19 to TRBJ2-3; perhaps TRBD2 as D (5 bases). Germline CDR1 LNHDA, CDR2 SQIVND (reference sequence). V was shortened by 7 bases and J by 5 bases, with 13 bases between the two germline ends. This CDR3 contains 13 residues. The CDR3 DNA sequence: TGTGCCAGTACAAGCGTGGCGGGAGATACGCAGTATTTT. It codes for CASTSVAGDTQYF.

This chain connects TRBV9 to TRBJ2-6, with 8 bases fitting TRBD1. The junction had 10 bases not matched to a gene; V was cut back by 3 bases and J by 2 bases. CDR1 SGDLS and CDR2 YYNGEE come from the germline V gene. The CDR3 runs to 18 residues. CDR3 bases: TGTGCCAGCAGCGCCCTCTCCCAGGGGGCCCCTGGGGCCAACGTCCTGACTTTC. This translates into CASSALSQGAPGANVLTF.

This chain links TRBV19 with TRBJ2-5; weak D call: TRBD2 (6 bases). Trimming stripped 3 bases from V and 3 bases from J, with 8 bases between. The CDR3 sequence is 13 residues long. The germline CDR1 and CDR2 sequences are LNHDA and SQIVND (reference sequence). CDR3 DNA sequence: TGTGCCAGTAGTATTCCGGGGGAAGAGACCCAGTACTTC. Translation gives CASSIPGEETQYF.

The J gene is TRBJ2-5, the V gene TRBV19, with 11 bases identical to TRBD2. The CDR3 length is 15 residues. V lost 6 bases and J lost 1; bases outside the gene matches: 4. The germline CDR1 and CDR2 sequences are LNHDA and SQIVND (reference sequence). The CDR3 coding sequence is TGTGCCAGTAGCTCCGGGACTAGCGGCCAAGAGACCCAGTACTTC. This gives the protein CASSSGTSGQETQYF.

The chain uses TRBV5-6 and TRBJ2-3; 15 positions match TRBD2. Germline trimming cut 3 bases from V and 4 bases from J; bases unmatched to any gene: 9. Germline loops: CDR1 SGHDT, CDR2 YYEEEE. The CDR3 has 18 residues. The CDR3 nucleotides read TGTGCCAGCAGCTGGACTAGCGGGAGGGCCGACGTCGCAGATACGCAGTATTTT. It codes for CASSWTSGRADVADTQYF. Drawing the rest from reference TRBV5-6 and TRBJ2-3, the complete variable domain is DAGVTQSPTHLIKTRGQQVTLRCSPKSGHDTVSWYQQALGQGPQFIFQYYEEEERQRGNFPDRFSGHQFPNYSSELNVNALLLGDSALYLCASSWTSGRADVADTQYFGPGTRLTVL.

The rearrangement uses TRBV7-2 and TRBJ1-1; TRBD1 might be the D (5 bases). Between the trimmed V and J ends, which lost 5 bases and 1 base, there was a span of 14 bases. Germline V gives CDR1 SGHTA, CDR2 FQGNSA. The CDR3 loop spans 15 amino acids. In DNA form, the CDR3 reads TGTGCCAGCAGCGGACGTCCGGGGGAGAACACTGAAGCTTTCTTT. It specifies CASSGRPGENTEAFF.

The chain has TRBV30 and TRBJ2-7; a possible D gene is TRBD1 (6 bases). V gave up 3 bases and J gave up 0 bases, with 12 bases separating them. Germline V lookup: CDR1 GTSNPN, CDR2 SVGIG (reference sequence). The CDR3 runs 14 residues. In nucleotides, the CDR3 is TGTGCCTGGAGCGCTAAAGGGGGCTCCTACGAGCAGTACTTC. Translation gives CAWSAKGGSYEQYF.

The rearrangement links TRBV7-2 to TRBJ2-3; 8 positions agree with TRBD1. Unmatched junction bases numbered 7, after V lost 5 bases and J lost 6 bases. The CDR3 is 14 amino acids. The germline gives CDR1 SGHTA, CDR2 FQGNSA. CDR3 DNA sequence: TGTGCCAGCAGCCCTAGGACAGGGTTGGATACGCAGTATTTT. Translation: CASSPRTGLDTQYF.

J is TRBJ1-1 and V is TRBV15; D not resolved. The CDR3 covers 16 residues. Germline CDR1 LNHNV, CDR2 YYDKDF (reference sequence). Trimming left V 3 bases short and J 1 base short, with 15 bases between. The CDR3 region is CATSRVRISPNTEAFF. As DNA, the CDR3 is TGTGCCACCAGCAGGGTTAGAATATCGCCGAACACTGAAGCTTTCTTT.

The chain combines TRBV15 with TRBJ1-2, with D perhaps matching TRBD1 (6 bases). The CDR3 spans 14 residues. With 5 bases removed from V and 4 bases from J, the gap between germline ends came to 14 bases. Per germline, CDR1 LNHNV and CDR2 YYDKDF (reference sequence). The CDR3 region is CATSGTGIFYGYTF. CDR3 nucleotides: TGTGCCACCAGCGGCACAGGGATTTTCTATGGCTACACCTTC. Based on the CDR3 plus reference TRBV15 and TRBJ1-2, the full variable domain is DAMVIQNPRYQVTQFGKPVTLSCSQTLNHNVMYWYQQKSSQAPKLLFHYYDKDFNNEADTPDNFQSRRPNTSFCFLDIRSPGLGDTAMYLCATSGTGIFYGYTFGSGTRLTVV.

The chain carries TRBV6-6 and TRBJ1-4; tentatively, D is TRBD1 (5 bases). Germline V gives CDR1 MNHNY, CDR2 SVGAGI (reference sequence). Trimming shortened V by 5 bases and J by 5 bases, and 12 bases separated the two germline ends. The CDR3 length is 14 residues. This chain's CDR3 is CASSLGTGNEKLFF. For the CDR3, the DNA is TGTGCCAGCAGTCTGGGGACGGGGAATGAAAAACTGTTTTTT.

Only a few counts were recorded for this clone. V gene TRBV19 combines with J gene TRBJ1-5; 7 bases map to TRBD1. The germline CDR1 and CDR2 sequences are LNHDA and SQIVND (reference sequence). The V and J ends lost 4 bases and 8 bases, in that order; junction bases with no gene match: 5. This CDR3 comprises 13 residues. The chain's CDR3 is CASSRGGTEPQHF. The CDR3 nucleotides are TGTGCCAGTAGTAGAGGGGGCACGGAGCCCCAGCATTTT.

V usage is TRBV11-2 and J usage is TRBJ2-7; D perhaps matches TRBD2 (6 bases). Trimming shortened V by 5 bases and J by 0 bases, and 14 bases separated the two germline ends. The CDR3 totals 15 residues. Germline CDR1 SGHAT, CDR2 FQNNGV. CDR3: CASSPGLPASYEQYF. In DNA form, the CDR3 reads TGTGCCAGCAGCCCGGGACTCCCGGCCTCCTACGAGCAGTACTTC.

For this clone: Other DNA sequences in this specimen translate into the identical CDR3. V is TRBV30 and J is TRBJ2-7, with a tentative D call TRBD2 (6 bases). Deletions cut 3 bases from V and 3 bases from J, with 15 bases between. CDR3 length: 14 residues. Germline V gene data show CDR1 as GTSNPN and CDR2 as SVGIG (reference sequence). Here the CDR3 reads CAWSVGGTGYEQYF. The CDR3 nucleotides read TGTGCCTGGAGCGTGGGGGGAACTGGCTACGAGCAGTACTTC.

The gene calls are TRBV7-8 and TRBJ1-2, with D hard to call. This CDR3 has 13 amino acids. V lost 0 bases to trimming and J lost 4 bases, with 6 bases between them. From germline, CDR1 is SGHVS and CDR2 FQNEAQ. The CDR3 here is CASSLAQIYGYTF. As DNA, the CDR3 is TGTGCCAGCAGCTTAGCACAGATCTATGGCTACACCTTC. Supplemented by reference TRBV7-8 and TRBJ1-2, the full variable domain reads GAGVSQSPRYKVAKRGQDVALRCDPISGHVSLFWYQQALGQGPEFLTYFQNEAQLDKSGLPSDRFFAERPEGSVSTLKIQRTQQEDSAVYLCASSLAQIYGYTFGSGTRLTVV.

This clone has a handful of counts. A read error may produce the germline difference seen at one junction end. CDR3 nucleotide sequence: TGTGCTAGCAGCTTAGATGTGTATTCACCCCTCCACTTT. As protein: CASSLDVYSPLHF. The J gene is TRBJ1-6, the V gene TRBV7-7; no clear D gene. CDR3 length equals 13 residues. Germline CDR1 and CDR2: SSHAT and FNYEAQ (reference sequence).

This sequence joins TRBV6-5 and TRBJ2-2; 7 bases map to TRBD1. Germline-derived CDR1 and CDR2 are MNHEY and SVGAGI. This CDR3 is 14 amino acids long. V shed 7 bases, J shed 1 base, and the junction held 3 bases outside the gene matches. This CDR3 reads CASTWDRNTGELFF. DNA of the CDR3: TGTGCCAGCACCTGGGACAGGAACACCGGGGAGCTGTTTTTT.

The chain has TRBV19 and TRBJ2-1, with TRBD2 matching 15 bases. Germline V gene sequence: CDR1 LNHDA, CDR2 SQIVND (reference sequence). The CDR3 runs 20 residues. V was pared by 4 bases and J by 0 bases, with 10 bases of the junction left unmatched. CDR3 residues: CASSTPGLAGGKSSYNEQFF. For the CDR3, the DNA is TGTGCCAGTAGTACCCCGGGACTAGCGGGGGGCAAGAGCTCCTACAATGAGCAGTTCTTC.

The J gene is TRBJ2-3, the V gene TRBV11-2, with D maybe TRBD2 (5 bases). CDR3 length: 15 residues. Germline CDR1 is SGHAT and CDR2 is FQNNGV. The V end was cut by 2 bases, the J end by 2 bases, with 11 bases between. The CDR3 region has the DNA TGTGCCAGCAGCTTAACCGGGGTGGACACAGATACGCAGTATTTT. It translates to CASSLTGVDTDTQYF.

This rearrangement joins TRBV19 to TRBJ1-4; TRBD1 aligns across 7 bases. The V and J ends lost 0 bases and 8 bases, in that order; junction bases with no gene match: 6. CDR3 length: 15 amino acids. Germline CDR1 and CDR2: LNHDA and SQIVND (reference sequence). The CDR3 region has the DNA TGTGCCAGTAGTATAGAAGACAGGGTGCGAGAAAAACTGTTTTTT. Translating it yields CASSIEDRVREKLFF.

This clone was seen a single time. The chain is built from TRBV6-6 and TRBJ2-3; 9 bases fit TRBD2. Germline V lookup: CDR1 MNHNY, CDR2 SVGAGI (reference sequence). The CDR3 spans 15 residues. Unmatched junction bases numbered 6, after V lost 6 bases and J lost 2 bases. As DNA, the CDR3 is TGTGCCAGCAGCCAAGCGGGGGGCATCACAGATACGCAGTATTTT. Translation gives CASSQAGGITDTQYF.

V and J are TRBV15 and TRBJ2-7, with 9 bases aligning to TRBD2. Germline lookup yields CDR1 LNHNV and CDR2 YYDKDF (reference sequence). The CDR3 consists of 15 residues. The ends lost 1 base at V and 3 bases at J; junction bases unmatched: 4. CDR3 in DNA: TGTGCCACCAGCAGAGTGGTACTAGCGGGCTACGAGCAGTACTTC. Translated, it gives CATSRVVLAGYEQYF.

The chain joins TRBV30 to TRBJ1-1, with D hard to call. The CDR3 loop spans 12 amino acids. Germline V gene sequence: CDR1 GTSNPN, CDR2 SVGIG (reference sequence). Trimming shortened V by 4 bases and J by 4 bases, and 10 bases separated the two germline ends. CDR3: CAWTLKGTEAFF. The CDR3 DNA reads TGTGCCTGGACCCTAAAGGGCACTGAAGCTTTCTTT. Complete variable domain (other parts from reference TRBV30 and TRBJ1-1): SQTIHQWPATLVQPVGSPLSLECTVEGTSNPNLYWYRQAAGRGLQLLFYSVGIGQISSEVPQNLSASRPQDRQFILSSKKLLLSDSGFYLCAWTLKGTEAFFGQGTRLTVV.

The chain carries TRBV5-6 and TRBJ2-5; no clear D gene. Germline V gene sequence: CDR1 SGHDT, CDR2 YYEEEE. V was clipped by 4 bases and J by 1 base, with 5 bases between them. This CDR3 contains 12 residues. CDR3 DNA: TGTGCCAGCAGCACACCCCAAGAGACCCAGTACTTC. Amino acids: CASSTPQETQYF.

The gene calls are TRBV18 and TRBJ2-3, with D perhaps TRBD1 (6 bases). This CDR3 region has 16 residues. Between the trimmed V and J ends, which lost 6 bases and 5 bases, there was a span of 21 bases. The V gene's germline CDR1 is KGHSH and CDR2 LQKENI. The CDR3 DNA reads TGTGCCAGCTCGAGACAGGTTGCGAGTGGCGGAGATACGCAGTATTTT. This encodes CASSRQVASGGDTQYF.

This clone was detected only once. V gene TRBV10-3 combines with J gene TRBJ2-1; no firm D call. Trimming removed 8 bases from V and 5 bases from J, with 7 bases in between. The CDR3 has 11 residues. Germline V gene sequence: CDR1 ENHRY, CDR2 SYGVKD. DNA for the CDR3: TGTGCCATCTTAGGAAACAATGAGCAGTTCTTC. Its translation: CAILGNNEQFF.